This T cell receptor beta chain originates from a study of T cell responses to AZD1222 COVID-19 vaccine. Study-wide findings and caveats: Baseline seropositivity occurred in only a handful of AZD1222 recipients. Clonal diversity was possibly underestimated; the donors were predominantly white British and more often female. CD4 TCRs associated with vaccination spanned spike, dominating at 160-218 and 743-854.

V gave up 1 base and J gave up 2 bases, with 2 bases separating them. CDR1 is GTSNPN, CDR2 SVGIG, per germline (reference sequence). The CDR3 length is 12 residues. Concerning this clone itself: Its antigen is as yet unknown.

Profiled with immunoSEQ multiplex PCR; TCRdb holds only in-frame clones, not every one. The table lists approximately 110,000 clones, 82% of them singletons. This clonotype originated in an adult in good health. V gene TRBV30 combines with J gene TRBJ2-2; D remains unclear. This material consisted of peripheral blood, taken on day 0 of AZD1222 vaccination. This chain's CDR3 is CAWSENTGELFF. DNA for the CDR3: TGTGCCTGGAGTGAAAACACCGGGGAGCTGTTTTTT.